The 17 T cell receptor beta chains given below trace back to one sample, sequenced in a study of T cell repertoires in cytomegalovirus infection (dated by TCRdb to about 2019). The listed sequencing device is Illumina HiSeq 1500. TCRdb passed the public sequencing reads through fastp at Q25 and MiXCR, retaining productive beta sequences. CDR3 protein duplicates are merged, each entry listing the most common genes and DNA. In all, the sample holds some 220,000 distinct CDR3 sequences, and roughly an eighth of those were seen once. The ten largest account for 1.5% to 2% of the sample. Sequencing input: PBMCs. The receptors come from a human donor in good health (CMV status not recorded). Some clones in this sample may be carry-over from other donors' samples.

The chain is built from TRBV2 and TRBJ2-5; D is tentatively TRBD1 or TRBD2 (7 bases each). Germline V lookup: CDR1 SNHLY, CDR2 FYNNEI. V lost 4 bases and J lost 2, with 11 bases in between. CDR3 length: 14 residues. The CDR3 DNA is TGTGCCAGCAGTGCAGGGGGGGGACAAGAGACCCAGTACTTC. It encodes CASSAGGGQETQYF.

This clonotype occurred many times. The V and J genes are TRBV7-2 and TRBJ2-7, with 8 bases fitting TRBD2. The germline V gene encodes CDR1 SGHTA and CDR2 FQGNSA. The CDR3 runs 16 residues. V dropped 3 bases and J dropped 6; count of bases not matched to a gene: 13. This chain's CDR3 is CASSLTSASVASEQYF. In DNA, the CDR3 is TGTGCCAGCAGCTTGACTAGCGCTTCGGTGGCGAGCGAGCAGTACTTC.

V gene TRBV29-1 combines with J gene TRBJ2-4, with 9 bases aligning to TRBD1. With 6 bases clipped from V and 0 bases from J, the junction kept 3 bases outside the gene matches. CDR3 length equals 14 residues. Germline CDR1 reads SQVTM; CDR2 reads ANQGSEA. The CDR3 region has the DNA TGCAGCGTCCCGGGACAGGGAGCCAAAAACATTCAGTACTTC. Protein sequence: CSVPGQGAKNIQYF.

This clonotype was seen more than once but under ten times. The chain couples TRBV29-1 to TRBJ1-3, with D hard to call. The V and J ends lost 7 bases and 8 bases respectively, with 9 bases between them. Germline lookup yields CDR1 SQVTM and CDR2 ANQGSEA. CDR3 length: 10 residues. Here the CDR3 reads CSALFDTIYF. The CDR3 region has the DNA TGCAGCGCGCTATTCGACACCATATATTTT.

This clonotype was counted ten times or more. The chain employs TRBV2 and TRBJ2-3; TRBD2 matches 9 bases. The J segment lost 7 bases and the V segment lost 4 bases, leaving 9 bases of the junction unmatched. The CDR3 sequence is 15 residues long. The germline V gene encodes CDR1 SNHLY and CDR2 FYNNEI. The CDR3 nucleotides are TGTGCCAGCAGTGTGGTTGCTAGCGGGGTGAATACGCAGTATTTT. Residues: CASSVVASGVNTQYF.

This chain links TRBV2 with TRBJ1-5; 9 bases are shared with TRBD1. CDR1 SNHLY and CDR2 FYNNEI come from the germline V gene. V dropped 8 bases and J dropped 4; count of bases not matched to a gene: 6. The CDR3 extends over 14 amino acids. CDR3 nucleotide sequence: TGTGCCAGCCATCCGGGACAGGGTAATCAGCCCCAGCATTTT. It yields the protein CASHPGQGNQPQHF.

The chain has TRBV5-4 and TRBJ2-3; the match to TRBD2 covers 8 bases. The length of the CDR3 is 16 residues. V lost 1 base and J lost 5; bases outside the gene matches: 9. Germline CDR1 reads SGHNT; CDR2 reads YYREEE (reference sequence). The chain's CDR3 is CASSLLPTGRVDTQYF. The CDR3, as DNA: TGTGCCAGCAGCTTGTTACCCACCGGGAGGGTAGATACGCAGTATTTT. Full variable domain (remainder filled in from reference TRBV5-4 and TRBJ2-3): ETGVTQSPTHLIKTRGQQVTLRCSSQSGHNTVSWYQQALGQGPQFIFQYYREEENGRGNFPPRFSGLQFPNYSSELNVNALELDDSALYLCASSLLPTGRVDTQYFGPGTRLTVL.

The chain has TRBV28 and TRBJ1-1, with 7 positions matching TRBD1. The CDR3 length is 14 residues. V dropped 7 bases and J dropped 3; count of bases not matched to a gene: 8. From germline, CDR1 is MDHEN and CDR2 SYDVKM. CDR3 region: CASTQGGPYTEAFF. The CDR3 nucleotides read TGTGCCAGCACCCAGGGGGGGCCATACACTGAAGCTTTCTTT.

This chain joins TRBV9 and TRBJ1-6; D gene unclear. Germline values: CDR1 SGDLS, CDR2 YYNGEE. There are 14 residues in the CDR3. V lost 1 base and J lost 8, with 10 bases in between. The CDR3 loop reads CASSVFQRDSPLHF. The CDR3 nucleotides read TGTGCCAGCAGCGTATTTCAAAGGGATTCACCCCTCCACTTT.

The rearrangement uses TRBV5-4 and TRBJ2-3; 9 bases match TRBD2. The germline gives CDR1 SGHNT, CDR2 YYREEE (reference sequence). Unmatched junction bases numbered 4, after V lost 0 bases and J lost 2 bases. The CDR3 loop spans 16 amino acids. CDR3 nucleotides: TGTGCCAGCAGCTTGGATGCGGGGGGGATCACAGATACGCAGTATTTT. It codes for CASSLDAGGITDTQYF. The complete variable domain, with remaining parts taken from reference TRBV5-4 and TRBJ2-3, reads ETGVTQSPTHLIKTRGQQVTLRCSSQSGHNTVSWYQQALGQGPQFIFQYYREEENGRGNFPPRFSGLQFPNYSSELNVNALELDDSALYLCASSLDAGGITDTQYFGPGTRLTVL.

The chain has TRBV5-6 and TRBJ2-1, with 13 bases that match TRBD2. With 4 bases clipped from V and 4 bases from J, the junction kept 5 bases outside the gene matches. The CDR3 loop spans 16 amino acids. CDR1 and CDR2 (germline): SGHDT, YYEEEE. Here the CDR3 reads CASSEGLAGTYNEQFF. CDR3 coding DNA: TGTGCCAGCAGCGAGGGACTAGCGGGGACATACAATGAGCAGTTCTTC.

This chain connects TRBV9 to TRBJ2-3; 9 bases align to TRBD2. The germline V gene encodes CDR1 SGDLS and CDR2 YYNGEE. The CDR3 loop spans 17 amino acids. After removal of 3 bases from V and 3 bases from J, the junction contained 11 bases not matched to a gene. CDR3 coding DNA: TGTGCCAGCAGCGGAGGGTCCTTTAGCGGGAGAACAGATACGCAGTATTTT. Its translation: CASSGGSFSGRTDTQYF.

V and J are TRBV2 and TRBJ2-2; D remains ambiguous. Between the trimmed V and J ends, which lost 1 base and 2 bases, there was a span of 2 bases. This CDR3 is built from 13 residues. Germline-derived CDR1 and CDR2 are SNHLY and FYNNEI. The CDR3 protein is CASSEENTGELFF. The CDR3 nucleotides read TGTGCCAGCAGTGAAGAAAACACCGGGGAGCTGTTTTTT.

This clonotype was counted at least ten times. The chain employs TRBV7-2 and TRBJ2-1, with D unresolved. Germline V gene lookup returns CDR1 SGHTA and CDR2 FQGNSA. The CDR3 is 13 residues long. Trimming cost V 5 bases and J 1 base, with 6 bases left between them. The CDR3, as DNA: TGTGCCAGCAGCCTATATTCCTACAATGAGCAGTTCTTC. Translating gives CASSLYSYNEQFF.

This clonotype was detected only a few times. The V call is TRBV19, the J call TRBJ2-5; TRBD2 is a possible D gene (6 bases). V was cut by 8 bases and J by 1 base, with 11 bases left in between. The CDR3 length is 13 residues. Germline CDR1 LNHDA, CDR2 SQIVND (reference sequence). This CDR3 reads CASPDGGQETQYF. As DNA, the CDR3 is TGTGCCAGTCCCGACGGGGGCCAAGAGACCCAGTACTTC. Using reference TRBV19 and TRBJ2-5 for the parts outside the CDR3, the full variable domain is DGGITQSPKYLFRKEGQNVTLSCEQNLNHDAMYWYRQDPGQGLRLIYYSQIVNDFQKGDIAEGYSVSREKKESFPLTVTSAQKNPTAFYLCASPDGGQETQYFGPGTRLLVL.

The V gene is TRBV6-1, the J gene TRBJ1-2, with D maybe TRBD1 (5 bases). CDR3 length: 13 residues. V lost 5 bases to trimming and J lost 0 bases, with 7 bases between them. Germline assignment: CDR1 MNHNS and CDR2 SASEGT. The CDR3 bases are TGTGCCAGCAGTACAGGCGCTAACTATGGCTACACCTTC. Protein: CASSTGANYGYTF.

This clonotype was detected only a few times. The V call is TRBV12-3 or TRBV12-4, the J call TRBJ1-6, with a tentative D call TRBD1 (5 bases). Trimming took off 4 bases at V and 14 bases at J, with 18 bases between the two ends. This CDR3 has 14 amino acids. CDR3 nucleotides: TGTGCCAGCAGTTCCGAGGACGGGGGAAGGTCCCTCCACTTT. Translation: CASSSEDGGRSLHF.